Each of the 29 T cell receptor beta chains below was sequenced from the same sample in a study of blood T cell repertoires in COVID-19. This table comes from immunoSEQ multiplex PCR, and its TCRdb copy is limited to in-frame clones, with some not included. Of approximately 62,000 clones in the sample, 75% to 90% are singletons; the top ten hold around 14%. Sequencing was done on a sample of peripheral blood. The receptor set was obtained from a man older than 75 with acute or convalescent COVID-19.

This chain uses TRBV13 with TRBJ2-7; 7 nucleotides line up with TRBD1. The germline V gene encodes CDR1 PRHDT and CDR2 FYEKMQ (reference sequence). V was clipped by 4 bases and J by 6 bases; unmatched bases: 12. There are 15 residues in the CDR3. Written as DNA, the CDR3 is TGTGCCAGCAGCTCCTCAAGGACAGGCTCTATCGAGCAGTACTTC. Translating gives CASSSSRTGSIEQYF.

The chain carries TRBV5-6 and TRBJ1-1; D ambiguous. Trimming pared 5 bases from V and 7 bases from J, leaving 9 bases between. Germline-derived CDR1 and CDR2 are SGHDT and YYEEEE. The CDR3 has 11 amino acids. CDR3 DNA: TGTGCCAGCAGTTCCTATTATGAAGCTTTCTTT. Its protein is CASSSYYEAFF.

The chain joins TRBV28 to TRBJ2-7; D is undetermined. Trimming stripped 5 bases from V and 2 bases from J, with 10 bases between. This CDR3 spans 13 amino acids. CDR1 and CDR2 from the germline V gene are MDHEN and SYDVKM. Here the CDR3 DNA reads TGTGCCAGCAGTGAGGCCAGAGCCTACGAGCAGTACTTC. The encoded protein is CASSEARAYEQYF.

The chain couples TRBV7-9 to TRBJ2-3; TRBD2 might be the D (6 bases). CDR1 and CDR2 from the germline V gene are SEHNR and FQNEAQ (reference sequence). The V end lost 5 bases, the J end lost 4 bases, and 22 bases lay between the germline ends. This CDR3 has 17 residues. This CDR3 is CASSRPSSVDLSDTQYF. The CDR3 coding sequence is TGTGCCAGCAGCCGTCCTTCTAGCGTCGACCTCTCAGATACGCAGTATTTT.

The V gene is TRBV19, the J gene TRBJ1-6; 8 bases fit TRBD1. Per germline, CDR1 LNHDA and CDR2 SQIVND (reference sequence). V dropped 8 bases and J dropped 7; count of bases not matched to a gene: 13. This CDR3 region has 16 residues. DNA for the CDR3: TGTGCCAGTCAAAGGACAGGGAATGATGTGAATTCACCCCTCCACTTT. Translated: CASQRTGNDVNSPLHF.

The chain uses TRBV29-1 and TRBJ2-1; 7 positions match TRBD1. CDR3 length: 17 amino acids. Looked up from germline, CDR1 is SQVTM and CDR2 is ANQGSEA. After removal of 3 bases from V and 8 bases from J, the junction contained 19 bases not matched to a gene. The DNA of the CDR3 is TGCAGCGTTGAGTCCCTTGGGGGACAGATGTTGGAGTATGAGCAGTTCTTC. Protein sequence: CSVESLGGQMLEYEQFF.

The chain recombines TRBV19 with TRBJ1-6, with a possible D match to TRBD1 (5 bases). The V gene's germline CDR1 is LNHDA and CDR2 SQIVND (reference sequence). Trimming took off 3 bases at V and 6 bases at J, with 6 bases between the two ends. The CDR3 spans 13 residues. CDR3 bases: TGTGCCAGTAGTATTCAGGGTAATTCACCCCTCCACTTT. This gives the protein CASSIQGNSPLHF.

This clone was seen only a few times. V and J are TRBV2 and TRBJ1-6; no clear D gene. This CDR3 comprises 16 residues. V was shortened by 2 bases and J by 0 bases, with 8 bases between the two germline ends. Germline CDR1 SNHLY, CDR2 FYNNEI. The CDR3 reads CASSERKSSYNSPLHF. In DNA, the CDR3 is TGTGCCAGCAGTGAAAGAAAGAGCTCCTATAATTCACCCCTCCACTTT.

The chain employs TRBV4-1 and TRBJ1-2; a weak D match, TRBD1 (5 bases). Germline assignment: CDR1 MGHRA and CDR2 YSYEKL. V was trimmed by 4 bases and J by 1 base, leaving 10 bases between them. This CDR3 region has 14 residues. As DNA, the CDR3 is TGCGCCAGCAGCCCCGTAGGGGATAACTATGGCTACACCTTC. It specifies CASSPVGDNYGYTF.

Written as DNA, the CDR3 is TGTGCCAGCGGAGTGGGTTTCTACGAGCAGTACTTC. This codes for CASGVGFYEQYF. This chain connects TRBV3-1 (or the pseudogene TRBV3-2) to TRBJ2-7; the D is unclear. The CDR3 is made up of 12 amino acids. Trimming removed 8 bases at V and 3 bases at J, with 11 bases between. The V gene's germline CDR1 is LGHDT and CDR2 YNNKEL (reference sequence).

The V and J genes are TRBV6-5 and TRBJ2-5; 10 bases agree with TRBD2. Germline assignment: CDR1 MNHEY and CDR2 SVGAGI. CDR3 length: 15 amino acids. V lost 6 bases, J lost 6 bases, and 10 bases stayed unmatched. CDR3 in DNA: TGTGCCAGCAGCCGAAGCGGGGGGGCCGGACAGACCCAGTACTTC. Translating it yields CASSRSGGAGQTQYF.

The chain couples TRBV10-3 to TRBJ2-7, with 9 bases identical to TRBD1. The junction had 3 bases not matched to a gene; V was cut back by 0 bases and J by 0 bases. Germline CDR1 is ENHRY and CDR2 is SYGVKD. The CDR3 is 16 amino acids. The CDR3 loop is CAISESMTGGSYEQYF. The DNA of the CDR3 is TGTGCCATCAGTGAGTCGATGACAGGGGGCTCCTACGAGCAGTACTTC.

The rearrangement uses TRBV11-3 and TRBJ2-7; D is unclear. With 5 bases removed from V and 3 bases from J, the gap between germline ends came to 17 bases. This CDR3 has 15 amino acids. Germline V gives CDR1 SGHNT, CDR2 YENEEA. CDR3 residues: CASSLFPWSVYEQYF. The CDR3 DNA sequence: TGTGCCAGCAGCCTCTTTCCCTGGAGCGTCTACGAGCAGTACTTC.

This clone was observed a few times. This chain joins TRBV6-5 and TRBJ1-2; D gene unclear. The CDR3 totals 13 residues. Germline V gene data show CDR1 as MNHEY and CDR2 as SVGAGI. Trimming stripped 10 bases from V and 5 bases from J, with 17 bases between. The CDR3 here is CAIEAGPGYGYTF. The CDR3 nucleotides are TGTGCCATAGAGGCCGGCCCTGGTTATGGCTACACCTTC.

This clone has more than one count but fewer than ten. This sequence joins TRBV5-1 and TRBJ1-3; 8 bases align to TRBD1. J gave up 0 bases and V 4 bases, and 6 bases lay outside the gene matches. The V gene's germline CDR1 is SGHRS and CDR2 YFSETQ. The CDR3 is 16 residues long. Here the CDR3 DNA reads TGCGCCAGCAGCCTCGGACAGGGCTTCTCTGGAAACACCATATATTTT. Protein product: CASSLGQGFSGNTIYF.

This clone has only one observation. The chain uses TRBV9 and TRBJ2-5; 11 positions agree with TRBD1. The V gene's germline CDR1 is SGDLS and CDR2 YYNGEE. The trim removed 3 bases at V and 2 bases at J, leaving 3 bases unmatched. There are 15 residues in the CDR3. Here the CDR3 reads CASSAGTGGQETQYF. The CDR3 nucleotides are TGTGCCAGCAGCGCTGGGACAGGGGGACAAGAGACCCAGTACTTC. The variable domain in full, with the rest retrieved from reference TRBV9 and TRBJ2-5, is DSGVTQTPKHLITATGQRVTLRCSPRSGDLSVYWYQQSLDQGLQFLIQYYNGEERAKGNILERFSAQQFPDLHSELNLSSLELGDSALYFCASSAGTGGQETQYFGPGTRLLVL.

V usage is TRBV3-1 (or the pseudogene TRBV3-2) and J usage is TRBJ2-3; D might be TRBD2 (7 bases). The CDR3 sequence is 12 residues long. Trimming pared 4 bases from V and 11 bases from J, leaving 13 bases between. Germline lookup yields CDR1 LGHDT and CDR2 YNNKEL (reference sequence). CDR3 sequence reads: CASSPRGAGQYF. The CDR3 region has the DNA TGTGCCAGCAGCCCTCGGGGGGCGGGGCAGTATTTT.

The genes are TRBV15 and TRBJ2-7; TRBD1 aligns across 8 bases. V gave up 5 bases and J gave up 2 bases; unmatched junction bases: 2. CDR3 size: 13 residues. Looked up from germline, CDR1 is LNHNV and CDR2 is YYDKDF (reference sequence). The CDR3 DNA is TGTGCCACCAGCGCGGGACAGGCCTACGAGCAGTACTTC. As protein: CATSAGQAYEQYF.

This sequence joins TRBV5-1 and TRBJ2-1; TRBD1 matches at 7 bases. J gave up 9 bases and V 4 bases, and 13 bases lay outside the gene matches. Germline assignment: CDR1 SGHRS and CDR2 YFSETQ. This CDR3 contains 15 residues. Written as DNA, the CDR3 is TGCGCCAGCAGCCCGCTCGGGACAGACGGGGCTGAGCAGTTCTTC. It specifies CASSPLGTDGAEQFF.

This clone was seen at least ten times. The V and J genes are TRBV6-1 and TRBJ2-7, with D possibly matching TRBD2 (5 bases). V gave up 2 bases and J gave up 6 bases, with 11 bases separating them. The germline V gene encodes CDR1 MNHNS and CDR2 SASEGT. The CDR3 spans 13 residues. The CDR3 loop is CASSEQREGEQYF. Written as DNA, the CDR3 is TGTGCCAGCAGTGAACAGAGGGAAGGCGAGCAGTACTTC.

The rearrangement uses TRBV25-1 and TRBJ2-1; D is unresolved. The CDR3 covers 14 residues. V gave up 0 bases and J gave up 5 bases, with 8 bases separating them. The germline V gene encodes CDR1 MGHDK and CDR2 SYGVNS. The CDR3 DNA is TGTGCCAGCAGTGAATATCCCACAAACAATGAGCAGTTCTTC. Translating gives CASSEYPTNNEQFF.

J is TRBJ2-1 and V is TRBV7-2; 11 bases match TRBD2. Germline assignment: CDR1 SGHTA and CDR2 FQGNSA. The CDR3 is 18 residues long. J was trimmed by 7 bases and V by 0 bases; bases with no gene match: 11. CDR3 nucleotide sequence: TGTGCCAGCAGCTTAGCCCCACTAGCGGGGGCCACGAGTAATGAGCAGTTCTTC. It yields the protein CASSLAPLAGATSNEQFF.

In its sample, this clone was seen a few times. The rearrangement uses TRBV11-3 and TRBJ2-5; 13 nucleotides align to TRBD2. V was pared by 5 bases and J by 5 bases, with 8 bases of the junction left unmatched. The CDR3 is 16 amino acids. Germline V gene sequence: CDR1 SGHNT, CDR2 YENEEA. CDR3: CASSKLAGGPRETQYF. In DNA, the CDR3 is TGTGCCAGCAGCAAACTAGCGGGGGGGCCGCGGGAGACCCAGTACTTC.

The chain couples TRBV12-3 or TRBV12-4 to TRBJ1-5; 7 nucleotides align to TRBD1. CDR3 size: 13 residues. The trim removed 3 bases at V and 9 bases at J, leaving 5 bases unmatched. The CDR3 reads CASSFQGGGPQHF. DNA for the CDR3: TGTGCCAGCAGTTTTCAGGGGGGAGGGCCCCAGCATTTT.

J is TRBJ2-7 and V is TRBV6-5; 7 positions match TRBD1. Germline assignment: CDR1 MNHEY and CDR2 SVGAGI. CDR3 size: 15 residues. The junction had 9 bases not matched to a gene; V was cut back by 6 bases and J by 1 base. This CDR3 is CASRPTGVGSYEQYF. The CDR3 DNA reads TGTGCCAGCAGACCCACAGGGGTTGGGTCCTACGAGCAGTACTTC.

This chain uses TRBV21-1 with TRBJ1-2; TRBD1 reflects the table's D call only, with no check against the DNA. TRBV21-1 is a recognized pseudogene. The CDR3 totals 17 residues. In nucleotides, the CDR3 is TGTGCCAGCAGCAAAGGGAAAAGGAGACAGGGTCGGTCTGGCTACACCTTC. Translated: CASSKGKRRQGRSGYTF.

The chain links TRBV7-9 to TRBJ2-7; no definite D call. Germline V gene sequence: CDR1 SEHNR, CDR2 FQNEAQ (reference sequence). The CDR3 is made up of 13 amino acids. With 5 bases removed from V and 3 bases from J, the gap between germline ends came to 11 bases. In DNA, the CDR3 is TGTGCCAGCAGCCCCTTGAGGAGCTACGAGCAGTACTTC. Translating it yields CASSPLRSYEQYF.

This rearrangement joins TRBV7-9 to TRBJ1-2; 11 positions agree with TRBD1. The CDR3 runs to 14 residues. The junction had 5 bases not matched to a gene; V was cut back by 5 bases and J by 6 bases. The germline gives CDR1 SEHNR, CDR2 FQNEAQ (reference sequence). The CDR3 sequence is CASSLGTGGNGYTF. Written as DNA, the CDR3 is TGTGCCAGCAGCCTGGGGACAGGGGGGAATGGCTACACCTTC.

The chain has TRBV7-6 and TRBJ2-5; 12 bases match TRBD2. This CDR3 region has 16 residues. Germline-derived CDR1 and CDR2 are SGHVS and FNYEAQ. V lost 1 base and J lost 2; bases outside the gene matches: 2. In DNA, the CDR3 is TGTGCCAGCAGCTTAGGCGGGACTAGCGGGCAAGAGACCCAGTACTTC. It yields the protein CASSLGGTSGQETQYF.